The present T cell receptor beta chain was sequenced within a study of blood T cells in healthy people across ages. Study in general: Researchers report that template switching captured about one barcoded beta molecule per two T cells.

V dropped 5 bases and J dropped 7 bases, with 15 bases sitting between them. The germline V gene encodes CDR1 SEHNR and CDR2 FQNEAQ (reference sequence). The CDR3 sequence is 13 residues long. Samples each yielded at least 6 micrograms of total RNA. A second PCR of 7 to 11 cycles used a sample-barcoded 5' primer and a J-beta primer mix. CDR3-containing paired-end reads numbered at least 2.5 million in each sample. In TCRdb, the 5' RACE reads were re-called with MiXCR into one record per CDR3 protein. Found here are 1.2 million to 1.5 million distinct CDR3 sequences, roughly 40% of them singletons; the top ten hold 7.9%.

Sample: blood. This sequence originates from a woman aged 18 to 35 in good health. This chain joins TRBV7-9 and TRBJ2-7; TRBD1 is a possible D gene (6 bases). The CDR3 coding sequence is TGTGCCAGCAGCAAGAACAGGGTCATTGAGCAGTACTTC. It encodes CASSKNRVIEQYF.